This T cell receptor (beta chain) was sequenced in a study of CD8 T cells in ankylosing spondylitis. Turning to this clonotype: What it binds is unknown.

TCRdb reprocessed the 5' RACE reads with MiXCR, giving one entry per CDR3 protein. The sample holds approximately 540,000 distinct CDR3 sequences, 12% seen once. Points from the study as a whole: What appeared characteristic of ankylosing spondylitis blood was a TCR beta motif of 7 or 8 highly homologous variants.

The TCR sequence derives from a male donor with ankylosing spondylitis. Sequenced sample: blood, either unsorted or a sorted T cell fraction (not recorded which).

The CDR3 reads CSASSPMNTEAFF. The DNA for the CDR3 is TGCAGTGCTAGTTCACCCATGAACACTGAAGCTTTCTTT. The V call is TRBV20-1, the J call TRBJ1-1; D remains unclear. The germline gives CDR1 DFQATT, CDR2 SNEGSKA (reference sequence). This CDR3 spans 13 amino acids. Trimming stripped 3 bases from V and 0 bases from J, with 8 bases between.